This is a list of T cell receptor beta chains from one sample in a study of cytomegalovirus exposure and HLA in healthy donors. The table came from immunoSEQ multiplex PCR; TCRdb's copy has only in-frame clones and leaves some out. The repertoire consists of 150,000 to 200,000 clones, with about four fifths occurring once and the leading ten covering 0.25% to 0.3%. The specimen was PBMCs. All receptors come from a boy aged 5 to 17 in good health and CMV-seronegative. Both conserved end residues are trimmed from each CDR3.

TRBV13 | ASSLGVVAASTDTQY
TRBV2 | ASKGQGAPREQY
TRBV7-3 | ASSLDWSSYNEQF
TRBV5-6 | ASTRDYPDTQY
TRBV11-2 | ASSSASDEAF
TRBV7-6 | ASSLGQGLYYGYT
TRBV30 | AWSVPSATSGRSSYEQY
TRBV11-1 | ASSLKSEAGVDEQY
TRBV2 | ASTDRFREKLF
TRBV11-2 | ASSLRGQERYEQY
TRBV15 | ATSRDGQRGLETQY
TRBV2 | ASVGGMNTEAF
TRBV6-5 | ASSSKTGFSYEQY
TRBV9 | ASSVAGGPRNEQF
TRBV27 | ASSLVGWRRGTYEQY
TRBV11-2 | ASSLGARASPLH
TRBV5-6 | ASSFGPLAEAGELF
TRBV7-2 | ASQLAATDTQY
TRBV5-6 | ASSNTDRGDTGELF
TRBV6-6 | ASSSPGGYEQY
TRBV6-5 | ASSYRGTGNNGELF
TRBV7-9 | ASSSGQYYYGYT
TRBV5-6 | ASSLGWTGPNQPQH
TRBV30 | AWRRGTQTDTQY
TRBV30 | AWTGGLDQPQH
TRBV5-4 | ASSVDGGAYNEQF
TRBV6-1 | ASSWRQSNEKLF
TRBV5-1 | ASSRWTGTYNYGYT
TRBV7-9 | ASSLSLSSGIRGYNEQF
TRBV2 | ASRATEAF
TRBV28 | ASSLGQGGYEQY
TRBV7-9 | ASSLAQGTGNTIY
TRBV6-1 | ASSDSGNYGYT
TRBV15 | ATSRDVRGSQETQY
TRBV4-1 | ASSPGQTNYGYT
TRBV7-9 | ASSSFRGQAGEPQH
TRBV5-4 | ASSLWATQAETQY
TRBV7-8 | ASSSMRNEQF
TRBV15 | ATSREGSDTQY
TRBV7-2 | ASSFRTGGTEAF
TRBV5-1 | ASSLNHRGANEKLF
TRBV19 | ASSATSTRTGELF
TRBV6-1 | ASTERAGNIQY
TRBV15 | ATSRTSVYNEQF
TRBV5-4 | ASSREFGEQY
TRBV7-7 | ASSLVGAGNTGELF
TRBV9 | ASSGTSGGPYNEQF
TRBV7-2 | ASIRLAGGSYEQY
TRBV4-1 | ASSQPDRGPEQY
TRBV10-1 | ASSESITPETQY